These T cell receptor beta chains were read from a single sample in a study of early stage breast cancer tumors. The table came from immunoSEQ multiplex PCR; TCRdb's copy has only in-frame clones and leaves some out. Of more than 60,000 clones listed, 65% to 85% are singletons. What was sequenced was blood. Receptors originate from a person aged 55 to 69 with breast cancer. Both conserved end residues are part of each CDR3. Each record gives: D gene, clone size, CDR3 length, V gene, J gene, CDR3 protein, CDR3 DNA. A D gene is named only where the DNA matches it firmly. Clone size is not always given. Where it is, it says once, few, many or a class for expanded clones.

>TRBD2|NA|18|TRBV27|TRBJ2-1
CASSLRTSGGIPYNEQFF
TGTGCCAGCAGTCTTCGGACTAGCGGGGGGATCCCCTACAATGAGCAGTTCTTC
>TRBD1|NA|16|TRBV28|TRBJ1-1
CASSLRQGAGNTEAFF
TGTGCCAGCAGTCTTCGACAGGGGGCGGGGAACACTGAAGCTTTCTTT
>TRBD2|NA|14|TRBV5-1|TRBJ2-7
CASGGTSGPYEQYF
TGCGCCAGCGGTGGGACTAGCGGACCCTACGAGCAGTACTTC
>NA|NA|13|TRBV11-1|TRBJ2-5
CASSPGTAETQYF
TGTGCCAGCAGCCCTGGGACCGCGGAGACCCAGTACTTC
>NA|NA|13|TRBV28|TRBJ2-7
CASSLFTGSEQYF
TGTGCCAGCAGTTTATTTACAGGGTCCGAGCAGTACTTC
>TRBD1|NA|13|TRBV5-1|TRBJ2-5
CASSRDREETQYF
TGCGCCAGCAGCCGGGACAGGGAAGAGACCCAGTACTTC
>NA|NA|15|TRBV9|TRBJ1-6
CASSVAPESNSPLHF
TGTGCCAGCAGCGTAGCTCCCGAGTCGAATTCACCCCTCCACTTT
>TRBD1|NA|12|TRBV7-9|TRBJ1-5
CASRQGNQPQHF
TGTGCCAGCCGACAGGGGAATCAGCCCCAGCATTTT
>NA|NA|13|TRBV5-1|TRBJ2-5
CASSLGSGETQYF
TGCGCCAGCAGCTTAGGGTCTGGGGAGACCCAGTACTTC
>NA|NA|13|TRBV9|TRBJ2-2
CASSVVGAGELFF
TGTGCCAGCAGCGTAGTTGGGGCCGGGGAGCTGTTTTTT
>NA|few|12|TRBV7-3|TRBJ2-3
CASSRLPDTQYF
TGTGCCAGCAGCCGACTACCAGATACGCAGTATTTT